This note documents a single TCR beta chain sequence. The antigen remains undetermined. The germline gives CDR1 SGHVS, CDR2 FNYEAQ. The CDR3 is 19 amino acids. Germline trimming cut 2 bases from V and 3 bases from J; bases unmatched to any gene: 15. The sample belongs to a study of OX40 agonist ivuxolimab in advanced cancers. Study at large: A history of anti-PD-1, anti-PD-L1 or anti-CTLA-4 therapy was acceptable, and about 37% had some. General study points: At doses 0.1 to 3.0 mg/kg, CD4+ and CD8+ clones expanded.

TCRdb's copy holds only in-frame clones and misses some; the assay was immunoSEQ multiplex PCR. The sample has around 67,000 clones, about 84% seen once. The sequenced sample was CD4+ or CD8+ T cells sorted from blood, obtained in a trial of the OX40 agonist ivuxolimab. The sequence was obtained from an adult with an advanced solid tumor such as melanoma, head and neck, liver or kidney cancer. This sequence joins TRBV7-6 and TRBJ2-1, with 8 bases lining up with TRBD1. CDR3: CASSLSQGAQEGLYNEQFF. CDR3 bases: TGTGCCAGCAGCTTATCTCAGGGGGCGCAGGAGGGCCTCTACAATGAGCAGTTCTTC.